Included here is one T cell receptor beta chain sequence, with context. Its antigen remains unknown. This entry belongs to a study of CD8 T cells in Susac syndrome. Background on the study: Among the Susac syndrome patients who underwent sequencing, more than 5 had clinically active disease, while eight of them were in remission. When blood was collected, patients with Susac syndrome were therapy-naive, were taking corticosteroids, or were receiving intravenous immunoglobulin alone. Findings and caveats of the study: CD4+ repertoires of Susac syndrome patients lacked detectable clonal expansion.

RNA amounts of about 0.5 to 1 ug underwent reverse transcription with random hexamers. Amplification of TCR beta CDR3 used immunoSEQ multiplex PCR across 54 Vbeta and 13 Jbeta. TCRdb reprocessed the immunoSEQ multiplex PCR reads via MiXCR and lists one record per CDR3 protein. The sample carries about 77,000 distinct CDR3 sequences, about 92% recorded once. V lost 3 bases and J 8 bases, leaving 4 bases between the germline ends. This CDR3 region has 10 residues. Germline V gives CDR1 MNHNS, CDR2 SASEGT. Specimen: CD4+ T cells from PBMCs. The chain employs TRBV6-1 and TRBJ1-2; D not resolved. The sequence came from a human donor with Susac syndrome. CDR3 in amino acids: CASSEWGYTF. The DNA for the CDR3 is TGTGCCAGCAGTGAGTGGGGCTACACCTTC.